This TCR beta chain was identified during a study of cytomegalovirus exposure and HLA in healthy donors. Study at large: Of around 400 genotyped donors, roughly 81% grouped in the Caucasian-associated ancestry cluster.

Concerning this clone itself: Its specificity is not known.

Trimming cost V 0 bases and J 0 bases, with 13 bases left between them. CDR1 SGDLS and CDR2 YYNGEE come from the germline V gene. The CDR3 loop spans 17 amino acids. PCR primers comprised 60 Vbeta and 13 Jbeta primers. Original analysis: An analysis performed later counted roughly 80 million unique TCR beta chains (approximately 10 million of them shared). Repertoires were generated with immunoSEQ multiplex PCR, while TCRdb's copy carries only in-frame clones and drops some. The D gene and trimming were derived from the DNA, and the V and J assignments and clone size from that table. This listing includes about 140,000 clones. Whole-study findings and limits: What was likely a sequencing artifact was a cluster of highly shared sequence variants.

Input material: PBMCs. The TCR sequence derives from a woman between 18 and 29 years old in good health and CMV-seronegative. The V gene is TRBV9, the J gene TRBJ1-3, with D possibly being TRBD1 (5 bases). CDR3 region: CASSVDQGQSSGNTIYF. CDR3 bases: TGTGCCAGCAGCGTAGATCAGGGCCAGAGCTCTGGAAACACCATATATTTT. Full variable domain (missing parts from reference TRBV9 and TRBJ1-3): DSGVTQTPKHLITATGQRVTLRCSPRSGDLSVYWYQQSLDQGLQFLIQYYNGEERAKGNILERFSAQQFPDLHSELNLSSLELGDSALYFCASSVDQGQSSGNTIYFGEGSWLTVV.